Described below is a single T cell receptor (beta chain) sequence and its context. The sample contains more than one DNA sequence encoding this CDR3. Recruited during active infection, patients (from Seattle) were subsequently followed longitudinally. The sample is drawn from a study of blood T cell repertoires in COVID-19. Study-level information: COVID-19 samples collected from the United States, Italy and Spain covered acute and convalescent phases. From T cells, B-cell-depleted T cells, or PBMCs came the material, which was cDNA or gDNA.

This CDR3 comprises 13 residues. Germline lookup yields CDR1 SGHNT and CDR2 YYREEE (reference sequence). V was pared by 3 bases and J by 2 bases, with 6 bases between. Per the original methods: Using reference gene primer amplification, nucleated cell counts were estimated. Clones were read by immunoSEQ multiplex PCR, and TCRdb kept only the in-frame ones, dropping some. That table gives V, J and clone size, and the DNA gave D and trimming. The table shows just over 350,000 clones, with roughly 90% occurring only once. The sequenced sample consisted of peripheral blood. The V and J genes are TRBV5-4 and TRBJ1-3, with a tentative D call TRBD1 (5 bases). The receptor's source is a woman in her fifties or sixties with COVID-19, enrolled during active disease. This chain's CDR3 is CASSSGTGNTIYF. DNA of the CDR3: TGTGCCAGCAGCTCAGGGACTGGAAACACCATATATTTT.